The source of this T cell receptor beta chain is a study of chemoradiotherapy in HPV16-positive cancers. Study observations and caveats: During treatment, candidate HPV-specific clones and E7-related motifs expanded in tumor. The functional HPV-specific definition rests on just a couple of HPV16-positive patients.

TCRdb's table, derived via immunoSEQ multiplex PCR, lists solely in-frame clones and lacks some. The data hold 3,800 or so clones, with around 86% observed a single time. Repeated repertoire sampling spanned the course of chemoradiotherapy. On this clone: Its antigen remains unidentified.

Between the trimmed V and J ends, which lost 0 bases and 7 bases, there was a span of 8 bases. CDR3 size: 12 residues. CDR1 is SGHDT, CDR2 YYEEEE, per germline. This TCR derives from a human donor with HPV-associated anogenital cancer. Specimen: tumor tissue, collected from a patient who underwent chemoradiotherapy. The rearrangement joins TRBV5-6 to TRBJ2-7, with a weak D call TRBD1 (6 bases). The CDR3 nucleotides read TGTGCCAGCAGCTTGGACAGGGCTGAGCAGTACTTC. Protein product: CASSLDRAEQYF. The variable domain in full, completed from reference TRBV5-6 and TRBJ2-7, reads DAGVTQSPTHLIKTRGQQVTLRCSPKSGHDTVSWYQQALGQGPQFIFQYYEEEERQRGNFPDRFSGHQFPNYSSELNVNALLLGDSALYLCASSLDRAEQYFGPGTRLTVT.